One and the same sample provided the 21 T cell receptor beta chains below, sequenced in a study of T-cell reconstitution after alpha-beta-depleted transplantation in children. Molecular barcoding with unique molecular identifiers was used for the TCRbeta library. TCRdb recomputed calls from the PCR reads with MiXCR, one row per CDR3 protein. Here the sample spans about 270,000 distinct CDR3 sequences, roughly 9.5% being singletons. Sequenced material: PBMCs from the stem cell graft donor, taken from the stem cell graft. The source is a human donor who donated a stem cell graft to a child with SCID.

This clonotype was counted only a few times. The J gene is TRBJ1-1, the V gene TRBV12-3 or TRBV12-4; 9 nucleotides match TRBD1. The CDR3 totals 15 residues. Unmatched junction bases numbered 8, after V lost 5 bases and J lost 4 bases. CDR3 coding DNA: TGTGCCAGCAGTCCGACAGGGGGGTCAAGCACTGAAGCTTTCTTT. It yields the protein CASSPTGGSSTEAFF.

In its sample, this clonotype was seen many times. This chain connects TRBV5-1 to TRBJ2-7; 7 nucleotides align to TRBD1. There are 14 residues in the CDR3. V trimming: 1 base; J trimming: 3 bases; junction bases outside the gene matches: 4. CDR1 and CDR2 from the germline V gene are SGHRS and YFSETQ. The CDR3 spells CASSLTGVDYEQYF. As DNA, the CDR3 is TGCGCCAGCAGCTTGACAGGGGTAGACTACGAGCAGTACTTC.

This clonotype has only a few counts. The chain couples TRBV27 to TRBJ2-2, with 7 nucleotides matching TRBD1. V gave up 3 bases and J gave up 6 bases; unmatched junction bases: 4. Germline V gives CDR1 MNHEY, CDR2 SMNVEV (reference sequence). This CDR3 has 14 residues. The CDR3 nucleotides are TGTGCCAGCAGTTTGGACAGGTTGGCCGGGGAGCTGTTTTTT. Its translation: CASSLDRLAGELFF.

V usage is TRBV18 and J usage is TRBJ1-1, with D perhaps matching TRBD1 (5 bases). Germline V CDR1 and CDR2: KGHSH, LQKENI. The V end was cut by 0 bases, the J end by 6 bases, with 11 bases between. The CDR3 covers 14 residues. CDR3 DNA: TGTGCCAGCTCACCACCTGGGGACCGTTCTGAAGCTTTCTTT. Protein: CASSPPGDRSEAFF.

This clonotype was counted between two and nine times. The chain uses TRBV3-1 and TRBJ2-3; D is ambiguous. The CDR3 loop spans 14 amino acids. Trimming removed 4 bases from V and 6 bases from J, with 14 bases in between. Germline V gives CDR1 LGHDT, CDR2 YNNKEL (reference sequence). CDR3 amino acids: CASSRSLAWDTQYF. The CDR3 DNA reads TGTGCCAGCAGCCGCTCACTGGCATGGGATACGCAGTATTTT.

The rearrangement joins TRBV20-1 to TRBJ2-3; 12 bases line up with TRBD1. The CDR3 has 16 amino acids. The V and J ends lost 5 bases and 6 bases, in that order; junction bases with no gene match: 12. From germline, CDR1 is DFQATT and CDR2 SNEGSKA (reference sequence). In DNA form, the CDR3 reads TGCAGTGCTCTGAGCTCGGGACAGGGGGCCTTTGATACGCAGTATTTT. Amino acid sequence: CSALSSGQGAFDTQYF.

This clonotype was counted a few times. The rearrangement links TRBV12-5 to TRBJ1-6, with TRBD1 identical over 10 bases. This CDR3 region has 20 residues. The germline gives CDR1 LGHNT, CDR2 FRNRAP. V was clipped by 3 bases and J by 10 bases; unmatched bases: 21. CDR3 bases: TGTGCTAGTGGTTTCCGCGGGGCGGGGGCCGGGACAGGGGAAAGATCACCCCTCCACTTT. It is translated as CASGFRGAGAGTGERSPLHF.

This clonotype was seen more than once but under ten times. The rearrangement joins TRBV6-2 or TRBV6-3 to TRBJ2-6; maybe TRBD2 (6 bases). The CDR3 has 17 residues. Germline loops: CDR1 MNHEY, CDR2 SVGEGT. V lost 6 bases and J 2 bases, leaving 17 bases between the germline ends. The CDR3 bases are TGTGCCAGCAGACACCCCTCAGGAGGGCCTGGGGCCAACGTCCTGACTTTC. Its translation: CASRHPSGGPGANVLTF.

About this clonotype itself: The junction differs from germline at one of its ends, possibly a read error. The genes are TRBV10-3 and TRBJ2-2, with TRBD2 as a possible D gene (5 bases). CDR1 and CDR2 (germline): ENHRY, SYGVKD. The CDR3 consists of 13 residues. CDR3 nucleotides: TGTGCCACCAAACCGGGTGCCACCGGGGAGCTGGTTTTT. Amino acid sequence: CATKPGATGELVF.

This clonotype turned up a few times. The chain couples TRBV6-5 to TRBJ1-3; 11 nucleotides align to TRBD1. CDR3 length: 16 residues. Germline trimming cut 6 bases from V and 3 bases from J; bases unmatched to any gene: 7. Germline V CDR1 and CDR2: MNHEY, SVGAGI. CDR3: CASSSRGTGGGNTIYF. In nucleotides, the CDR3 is TGTGCCAGCAGCTCGCGGGGGACAGGGGGTGGAAACACCATATATTTT.

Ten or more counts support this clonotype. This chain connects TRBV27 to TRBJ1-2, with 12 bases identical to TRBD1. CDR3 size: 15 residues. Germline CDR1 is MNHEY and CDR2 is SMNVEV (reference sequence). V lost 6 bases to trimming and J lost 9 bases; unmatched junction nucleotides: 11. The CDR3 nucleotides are TGTGCCAGCAGGGGATACCGGGACAGGGGGCTTCGCTACACCTTC. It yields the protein CASRGYRDRGLRYTF.

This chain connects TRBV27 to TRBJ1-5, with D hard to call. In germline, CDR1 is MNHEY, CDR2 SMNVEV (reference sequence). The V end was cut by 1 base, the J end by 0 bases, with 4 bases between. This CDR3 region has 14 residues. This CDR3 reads CASSLLSSNQPQHF. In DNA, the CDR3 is TGTGCCAGCAGTTTATTGTCTAGCAATCAGCCCCAGCATTTT.

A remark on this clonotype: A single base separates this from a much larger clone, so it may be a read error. CDR3 amino acids: CASSFGGLWAYEQYF. Written as DNA, the CDR3 is TGTGCCAGCAGTTTCGGGGGACTATGGGCCTACGAGCAGTACTTC. The chain employs TRBV12-3 or TRBV12-4 and TRBJ2-7; TRBD2 agrees at 7 bases. The CDR3 has 15 amino acids. V was pared by 3 bases and J by 2 bases, with 7 bases of the junction left unmatched.

The CDR3 region has the DNA TGCAGCGTTCAAGGGTTGGATGAAAAACTGTTTTTT. Protein sequence: CSVQGLDEKLFF. V and J are TRBV29-1 and TRBJ1-4; unclear D gene. Looked up from germline, CDR1 is SQVTM and CDR2 is ANQGSEA. There are 12 residues in the CDR3. Trimming took 5 bases from V and 6 from J, leaving 10 bases between them. The complete variable domain, with remaining parts taken from reference TRBV29-1 and TRBJ1-4, reads SAVISQKPSRDICQRGTSLTIQCQVDSQVTMMFWYRQQPGQSLTLIATANQGSEATYESGFVIDKFPISRPNLTFSTLTVSNMSPEDSSIYLCSVQGLDEKLFFGSGTQLSVL.

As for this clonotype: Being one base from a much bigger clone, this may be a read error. CDR3 residues: CASSPEPYEQYF. In DNA, the CDR3 is TGTGCCAGCAGTCCGGAGCCCTACGAGCAGTACTTC. The rearrangement joins TRBV12-3 or TRBV12-4 to TRBJ2-7; no firm D call. The CDR3 sequence is 12 residues long. V gave up 5 bases and J gave up 2 bases, with 7 bases separating them.

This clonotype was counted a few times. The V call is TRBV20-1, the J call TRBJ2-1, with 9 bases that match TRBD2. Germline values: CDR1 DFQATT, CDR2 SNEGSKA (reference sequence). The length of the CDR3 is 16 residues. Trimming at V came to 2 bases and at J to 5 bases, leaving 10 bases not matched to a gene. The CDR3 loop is CSARWGLAGDHNEQFF. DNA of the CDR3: TGCAGTGCTAGATGGGGCTTAGCGGGGGATCACAATGAGCAGTTCTTC.

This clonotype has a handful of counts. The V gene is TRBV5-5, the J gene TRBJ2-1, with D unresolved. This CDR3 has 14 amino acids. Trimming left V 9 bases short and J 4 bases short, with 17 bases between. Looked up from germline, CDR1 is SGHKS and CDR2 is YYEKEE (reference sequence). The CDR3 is CAITHKPVYNEQFF. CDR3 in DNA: TGTGCCATAACGCATAAGCCCGTTTACAATGAGCAGTTCTTC.

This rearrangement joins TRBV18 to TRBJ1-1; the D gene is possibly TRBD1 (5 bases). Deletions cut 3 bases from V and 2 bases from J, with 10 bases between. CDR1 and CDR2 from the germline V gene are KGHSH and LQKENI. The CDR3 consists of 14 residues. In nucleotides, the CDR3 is TGTGCCAGCTCACCCGGGGCCACAAACACTGAAGCTTTCTTT. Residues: CASSPGATNTEAFF.

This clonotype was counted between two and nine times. CDR3 protein: CATSDSGTSGATEQFF. The CDR3 nucleotides read TGTGCCACCAGTGACTCCGGGACTAGCGGGGCAACTGAGCAGTTCTTC. This chain connects TRBV24-1 to TRBJ2-1, with TRBD2 matching 13 bases. Trimming removed 4 bases from V and 9 bases from J; junction bases left unmatched: 8. CDR1 is KGHDR and CDR2 is SFDVKD in the germline V gene. The CDR3 has 16 amino acids.

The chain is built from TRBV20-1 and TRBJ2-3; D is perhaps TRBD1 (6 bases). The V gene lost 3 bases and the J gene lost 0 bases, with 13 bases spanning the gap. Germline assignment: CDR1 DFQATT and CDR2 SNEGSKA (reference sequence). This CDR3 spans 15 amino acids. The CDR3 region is CSASGGLGSTDTQYF. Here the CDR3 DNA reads TGCAGTGCTAGTGGGGGCCTGGGGAGCACAGATACGCAGTATTTT.

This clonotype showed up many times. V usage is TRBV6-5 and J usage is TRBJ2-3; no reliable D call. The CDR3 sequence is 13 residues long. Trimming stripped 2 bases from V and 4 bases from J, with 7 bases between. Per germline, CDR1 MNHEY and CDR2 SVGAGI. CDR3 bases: TGTGCCAGCAGTTACGTAGGCCCAGATACGCAGTATTTT. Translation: CASSYVGPDTQYF.